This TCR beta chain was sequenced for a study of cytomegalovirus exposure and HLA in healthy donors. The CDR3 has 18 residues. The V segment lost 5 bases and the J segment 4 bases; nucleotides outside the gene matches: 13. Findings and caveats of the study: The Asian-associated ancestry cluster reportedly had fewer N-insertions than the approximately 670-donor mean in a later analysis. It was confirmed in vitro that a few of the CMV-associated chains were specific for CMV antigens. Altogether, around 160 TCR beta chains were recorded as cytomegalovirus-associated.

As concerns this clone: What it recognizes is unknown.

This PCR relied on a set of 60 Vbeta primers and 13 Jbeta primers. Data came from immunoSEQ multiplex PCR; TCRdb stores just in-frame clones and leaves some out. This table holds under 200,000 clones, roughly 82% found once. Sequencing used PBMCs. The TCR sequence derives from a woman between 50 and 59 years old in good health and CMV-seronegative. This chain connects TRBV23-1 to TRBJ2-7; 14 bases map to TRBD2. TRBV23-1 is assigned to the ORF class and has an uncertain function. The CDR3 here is CASSSGTSGGLGYYEQYF. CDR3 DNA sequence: TGCGCCAGCAGTTCCGGGACTAGCGGGGGCCTGGGGTATTACGAGCAGTACTTC.